The 9 T cell receptor beta chains listed next were all sequenced from one sample in a study of identical twins. TCRdb recomputed calls from the 5' RACE reads with MiXCR, one row per CDR3 protein. The table lists more than 250,000 distinct CDR3 sequences, about 8.9% of them singletons. These data also formed part of another study, on yellow fever vaccine responses in identical twins.

Sequenced input: memory (CD45RO+) T cells sorted from blood. These receptors came from a woman younger than 30 in good health.

V usage is TRBV6-1 and J usage is TRBJ1-4; TRBD1 agrees at 7 bases. Losses at the gene ends were 7 bases for V and 2 bases for J; bases not matched to a gene: 13. The CDR3 is 17 residues long. Looked up from germline, CDR1 is MNHNS and CDR2 is SASEGT. As DNA, the CDR3 is TGTGCCAGCACCCCCCGGGGACAGAAACGCACTAATGAAAAACTGTTTTTT. It codes for CASTPRGQKRTNEKLFF.

The chain links TRBV20-1 to TRBJ2-3; TRBD1 is a possible D gene (5 bases). This CDR3 is 14 amino acids long. The V end was cut by 4 bases, the J end by 5 bases, with 16 bases between. Germline values: CDR1 DFQATT, CDR2 SNEGSKA (reference sequence). The CDR3 DNA is TGCAGTGCTAAAAAGGGAAATCAGGGAGATACGCAGTATTTT. Amino acid sequence: CSAKKGNQGDTQYF.

This clonotype was seen repeatedly, ten times or more. The chain has TRBV5-5 and TRBJ2-1; D may be TRBD2 (5 bases). This CDR3 spans 13 amino acids. Per the germline V gene, CDR1 is SGHKS and CDR2 is YYEKEE (reference sequence). Between the trimmed V and J ends, which lost 1 base and 6 bases, there was a span of 8 bases. DNA of the CDR3: TGTGCCAGCAGCTTGACTAGTTCCAATGAGCAGTTCTTC. The encoded protein is CASSLTSSNEQFF. The variable domain in full, completed from reference TRBV5-5 and TRBJ2-1, reads DAGVTQSPTHLIKTRGQQVTLRCSPISGHKSVSWYQQVLGQGPQFIFQYYEKEERGRGNFPDRFSARQFPNYSSELNVNALLLGDSALYLCASSLTSSNEQFFGPGTRLTVL.

This clonotype was observed many times. The chain joins TRBV11-2 to TRBJ2-7, with D possibly being TRBD1 (6 bases). V was cut by 2 bases and J by 0 bases, with 17 bases left in between. In germline, CDR1 is SGHAT, CDR2 FQNNGV. CDR3 length: 17 residues. CDR3 bases: TGTGCCAGCAGCTTATGGGTACAGGGTGCCTACTCCTACGAGCAGTACTTC. Protein product: CASSLWVQGAYSYEQYF.

The table lists this clonotype with many counts. This rearrangement joins TRBV20-1 to TRBJ1-5, with 9 bases lining up with TRBD1. The V and J ends lost 3 bases and 0 bases, in that order; junction bases with no gene match: 21. The length of the CDR3 is 21 residues. The germline gives CDR1 DFQATT, CDR2 SNEGSKA (reference sequence). The CDR3, as DNA: TGCAGTGCTAGTCCTCTAGCTCCGGGACAGGGTAAAGGATATAGCAATCAGCCCCAGCATTTT. This gives the protein CSASPLAPGQGKGYSNQPQHF.

Only a few counts were recorded for this clonotype. The chain is built from TRBV27 and TRBJ2-3; D ambiguous. CDR1 is MNHEY and CDR2 is SMNVEV in the germline V gene (reference sequence). V lost 4 bases and J 1 base, leaving 15 bases between the germline ends. There are 16 residues in the CDR3. CDR3 coding DNA: TGTGCCAGCAGTTCAAACAGCGCCCTCCGCACAGATACGCAGTATTTT. Protein product: CASSSNSALRTDTQYF.

V gene TRBV6-1 combines with J gene TRBJ2-7; tentatively, D is TRBD1 or TRBD2 (6 bases each). This CDR3 is 15 amino acids long. V lost 0 bases and J 2 bases, leaving 11 bases between the germline ends. Germline V CDR1 and CDR2: MNHNS, SASEGT. CDR3 DNA: TGTGCCAGCAGTGAAGCCCGGGGGCCTACCTACGAGCAGTACGTC. As protein: CASSEARGPTYEQYV.

This clonotype was observed a few times. V and J are TRBV6-1 and TRBJ2-3; possibly TRBD2 for D (6 bases). This CDR3 has 16 amino acids. Trimming took off 8 bases at V and 2 bases at J, with 20 bases between the two ends. In germline, CDR1 is MNHNS, CDR2 SASEGT. CDR3 protein: CASHPGLPPLTDTQYF. The DNA for the CDR3 is TGTGCCAGCCATCCGGGACTCCCTCCACTCACAGATACGCAGTATTTT.

The gene calls are TRBV6-2 or TRBV6-3 and TRBJ2-2, with TRBD2 matching over 14 bases. Germline V gene sequence: CDR1 MNHEY, CDR2 SVGEGT. V was clipped by 5 bases and J by 5 bases; unmatched bases: 16. There are 20 residues in the CDR3. This chain's CDR3 is CASSPTGLAGANSRTGELFF. The DNA of the CDR3 is TGTGCCAGCAGTCCAACGGGACTAGCGGGAGCTAATAGCAGGACCGGGGAGCTGTTTTTT.